This TCR beta chain was retrieved from a study of glioma-infiltrating T cells after dendritic cell vaccination. Clones were sequenced by immunoSEQ multiplex PCR, and TCRdb holds only the in-frame ones, with some missing. The sample has under 100,000 clones; 70% to 80% are singletons. The CDR3 runs 16 residues. Trimming pared 4 bases from V and 0 bases from J, leaving 15 bases between. The V gene's germline CDR1 is MNHNS and CDR2 SASEGT. The chain links TRBV6-1 to TRBJ1-2; the D gene is possibly TRBD1 (5 bases). The sequence derives from a human donor with glioblastoma. Sequences were derived from blood, sampled before dendritic cell vaccination. CDR3 amino acids: CASSVRVNRANYGYTF. As DNA, the CDR3 is TGTGCCAGCAGTGTCAGGGTGAACCGAGCTAACTATGGCTACACCTTC.